The 18 T cell receptor beta chains below were found in one sample sequenced in a study of blood T cell repertoires in COVID-19 (dated by TCRdb to the early 2020s). The library came from the immunoSEQ multiplex PCR assay. The table comes from immuneACCESS by way of TCRdb, which keeps in-frame sequences with V and J called. Part of the clones is missing from these tables; in studies checked, under half for an unresolved V gene and the rest for unknown reasons. This sample is represented by fewer than 650,000 clones; around nine tenths of them were singletons. Around 7.8% of the sample is in the top ten clones. The sample was peripheral blood. These receptors came from a woman between 50 and 59 years old with COVID-19, enrolled during active disease.

This sequence joins TRBV3-1 (or the pseudogene TRBV3-2) and TRBJ2-1, with TRBD2 identical over 10 bases. Germline-derived CDR1 and CDR2 are LGHDT and YNNKEL (reference sequence). V lost 4 bases and J lost 2; bases outside the gene matches: 8. This CDR3 comprises 17 residues. The CDR3 sequence: CASSLERGGRPYNEQFF. The CDR3 region has the DNA TGTGCCAGCAGCCTTGAGCGGGGGGGCCGCCCCTACAATGAGCAGTTCTTC.

The V call is TRBV2, the J call TRBJ1-1; D uncertain. Deletions cut 3 bases from V and 10 bases from J, with 15 bases between. CDR3 length: 13 amino acids. Per the germline V gene, CDR1 is SNHLY and CDR2 is FYNNEI. The chain's CDR3 is CASSENSLRGAFF. CDR3 DNA: TGTGCCAGCAGTGAGAATTCCCTCCGAGGAGCTTTCTTT.

V and J are TRBV3-1 (or the pseudogene TRBV3-2) and TRBJ2-7, with D perhaps matching TRBD1 (5 bases). CDR1 and CDR2 (germline): LGHDT, YNNKEL (reference sequence). Trimming cost V 5 bases and J 6 bases, with 17 bases left between them. The length of the CDR3 is 14 residues. CDR3 region: CASSLGRTIREQYF. The CDR3, as DNA: TGTGCCAGCAGCTTGGGGCGGACGATCCGCGAGCAGTACTTC.

This clone was recorded once. The chain is built from TRBV5-1 and TRBJ1-1; no clear D gene. CDR1 SGHRS and CDR2 YFSETQ come from the germline V gene. CDR3 length equals 13 residues. Between the trimmed V and J ends, which lost 2 bases and 0 bases, there was a span of 5 bases. This CDR3 is CASSFSVNTEAFF. The DNA of the CDR3 is TGCGCCAGCAGCTTTTCGGTGAACACTGAAGCTTTCTTT.

The chain recombines TRBV10-2 with TRBJ1-1; 7 bases align to TRBD1. V was pared by 4 bases and J by 6 bases, with 8 bases of the junction left unmatched. CDR3 length: 14 residues. Germline V gene lookup returns CDR1 WSHSY and CDR2 SAAADI. The CDR3 nucleotides read TGCGCCAGCAGTGTTCAGGGGGGAGACGCTGAAGCTTTCTTT. Its translation: CASSVQGGDAEAFF.

This clone has a single count. This sequence joins TRBV9 and TRBJ1-3; no clear D. The germline V gene encodes CDR1 SGDLS and CDR2 YYNGEE. V was pared by 3 bases and J by 0 bases, with 7 bases between. The CDR3 loop spans 14 amino acids. CDR3 coding DNA: TGTGCCAGCAGCGACCTATTCTCTGGAAACACCATATATTTT. Its translation: CASSDLFSGNTIYF.

The chain has TRBV2 and TRBJ1-1, with 7 bases matching TRBD1. Germline CDR1 is SNHLY and CDR2 is FYNNEI. The CDR3 length is 12 residues. V shed 4 bases and J 7 bases; nucleotides not matched to a gene: 3. The CDR3 protein is CASSVQGDEAFF. CDR3 DNA sequence: TGTGCCAGCAGTGTCCAGGGGGATGAAGCTTTCTTT.

The sample holds one count of this clone. The chain couples TRBV5-6 to TRBJ2-1, with D unclear. The CDR3 length is 13 residues. CDR1 is SGHDT and CDR2 is YYEEEE in the germline V gene. Trimming took 0 bases from V and 7 from J, leaving 8 bases between them. The chain's CDR3 is CASSLAGVNEQFF. CDR3 bases: TGTGCCAGCAGCTTGGCCGGTGTTAATGAGCAGTTCTTC. Variable domain in full (rest from reference TRBV5-6 and TRBJ2-1): DAGVTQSPTHLIKTRGQQVTLRCSPKSGHDTVSWYQQALGQGPQFIFQYYEEEERQRGNFPDRFSGHQFPNYSSELNVNALLLGDSALYLCASSLAGVNEQFFGPGTRLTVL.

The chain links TRBV27 to TRBJ2-1; D may be TRBD2 (6 bases). The germline V gene encodes CDR1 MNHEY and CDR2 SMNVEV (reference sequence). CDR3 length equals 15 residues. V dropped 2 bases and J dropped 2 bases, with 10 bases sitting between them. The CDR3 DNA reads as TGTGCCAGCAGTTTAACCCCGGGAGCCTACAATGAGCAGTTCTTC. Translation: CASSLTPGAYNEQFF.

V is TRBV5-4 and J is TRBJ2-5; 7 bases line up with TRBD1. Trimming at V came to 5 bases and at J to 2 bases, leaving 3 bases not matched to a gene. This CDR3 comprises 13 residues. The germline V gene has CDR1 SGHNT and CDR2 YYREEE (reference sequence). CDR3 bases: TGTGCCAGCAGTCGGGACAGACAAGAGACCCAGTACTTC. As protein: CASSRDRQETQYF. The full variable domain, completed using reference TRBV5-4 and TRBJ2-5, is ETGVTQSPTHLIKTRGQQVTLRCSSQSGHNTVSWYQQALGQGPQFIFQYYREEENGRGNFPPRFSGLQFPNYSSELNVNALELDDSALYLCASSRDRQETQYFGPGTRLLVL.

The rearrangement joins TRBV5-8 to TRBJ2-1; D perhaps matches TRBD2 (5 bases). V lost 3 bases and J lost 8, with 18 bases in between. Germline V CDR1 and CDR2: SGHTS, YDEGEE. This CDR3 contains 15 residues. CDR3 loop: CASSSFAAGRDEQFF. CDR3 in DNA: TGTGCCAGCAGCTCTTTTGCGGCGGGTAGGGATGAGCAGTTCTTC.

The gene calls are TRBV19 and TRBJ2-1; possibly TRBD1 for D (6 bases). Germline CDR1 is LNHDA and CDR2 is SQIVND (reference sequence). V lost 6 bases to trimming and J lost 5 bases, with 14 bases between them. The CDR3 has 14 amino acids. Here the CDR3 DNA reads TGTGCCAGTAGAGGGGGACCGCGAGACAATGAGCAGTTCTTC. This codes for CASRGGPRDNEQFF. The variable domain in full, completed from reference TRBV19 and TRBJ2-1, reads DGGITQSPKYLFRKEGQNVTLSCEQNLNHDAMYWYRQDPGQGLRLIYYSQIVNDFQKGDIAEGYSVSREKKESFPLTVTSAQKNPTAFYLCASRGGPRDNEQFFGPGTRLTVL.

The chain combines TRBV9 with TRBJ2-5; D gene ambiguous. Germline V gene sequence: CDR1 SGDLS, CDR2 YYNGEE. Trimming removed 4 bases at V and 5 bases at J, with 18 bases between. The CDR3 is 15 amino acids. The CDR3 loop reads CASSRDSTNLETQYF. For the CDR3, the DNA is TGTGCCAGCAGCCGTGACTCAACCAACCTGGAGACCCAGTACTTC.

This chain uses TRBV7-8 with TRBJ2-7, with a tentative D call TRBD1 (6 bases). Trimming removed 2 bases at V and 6 bases at J, with 14 bases between. Looked up from germline, CDR1 is SGHVS and CDR2 is FQNEAQ. The CDR3 length is 14 residues. CDR3 residues: CASSLPTEGVEQYF. DNA for the CDR3: TGTGCCAGCAGCTTACCGACAGAGGGGGTCGAGCAGTACTTC.

The chain joins TRBV28 to TRBJ1-2; the D is unclear. CDR1 and CDR2 from the germline V gene are MDHEN and SYDVKM. With 6 bases removed from V and 4 bases from J, the gap between germline ends came to 6 bases. The CDR3 sequence is 11 residues long. The CDR3, as DNA: TGTGCCAGCAGGACTTTCTATGGCTACACCTTC. This gives the protein CASRTFYGYTF.

This clone occurred once. This sequence joins TRBV2 and TRBJ2-1, with 13 bases matching TRBD2. Germline V gene lookup returns CDR1 SNHLY and CDR2 FYNNEI. With V trimmed by 1 base and J by 9 bases, 3 bases remained unmatched. The CDR3 totals 15 residues. The CDR3 spells CASSEGLAGGGEQFF. Written as DNA, the CDR3 is TGTGCCAGCAGTGAAGGACTAGCGGGGGGTGGTGAGCAGTTCTTC. Supplemented by reference TRBV2 and TRBJ2-1, the full variable domain reads EPEVTQTPSHQVTQMGQEVILRCVPISNHLYFYWYRQILGQKVEFLVSFYNNEISEKSEIFDDQFSVERPDGSNFTLKIRSTKLEDSAMYFCASSEGLAGGGEQFFGPGTRLTVL.

This clone appeared once. The chain employs TRBV6-4 and TRBJ1-2; D perhaps matches TRBD1 (5 bases). The V gene lost 7 bases and the J gene lost 5 bases, with 11 bases spanning the gap. Germline CDR1 is MRHNA and CDR2 is SNTAGT. The CDR3 contains 12 residues. DNA of the CDR3: TGTGCCAGCACCCAGGGCCCGTATGGCTACACCTTC. Its protein is CASTQGPYGYTF.

V usage is TRBV19 and J usage is TRBJ2-5, with D possibly TRBD2 on 6 matching bases. The CDR3 contains 13 residues. Germline loops: CDR1 LNHDA, CDR2 SQIVND (reference sequence). Between the trimmed V and J ends, which lost 4 bases and 2 bases, there was a span of 8 bases. The CDR3 nucleotides are TGTGCCAGTAGTACGCGGGGACAAGAGACCCAGTACTTC. It codes for CASSTRGQETQYF.